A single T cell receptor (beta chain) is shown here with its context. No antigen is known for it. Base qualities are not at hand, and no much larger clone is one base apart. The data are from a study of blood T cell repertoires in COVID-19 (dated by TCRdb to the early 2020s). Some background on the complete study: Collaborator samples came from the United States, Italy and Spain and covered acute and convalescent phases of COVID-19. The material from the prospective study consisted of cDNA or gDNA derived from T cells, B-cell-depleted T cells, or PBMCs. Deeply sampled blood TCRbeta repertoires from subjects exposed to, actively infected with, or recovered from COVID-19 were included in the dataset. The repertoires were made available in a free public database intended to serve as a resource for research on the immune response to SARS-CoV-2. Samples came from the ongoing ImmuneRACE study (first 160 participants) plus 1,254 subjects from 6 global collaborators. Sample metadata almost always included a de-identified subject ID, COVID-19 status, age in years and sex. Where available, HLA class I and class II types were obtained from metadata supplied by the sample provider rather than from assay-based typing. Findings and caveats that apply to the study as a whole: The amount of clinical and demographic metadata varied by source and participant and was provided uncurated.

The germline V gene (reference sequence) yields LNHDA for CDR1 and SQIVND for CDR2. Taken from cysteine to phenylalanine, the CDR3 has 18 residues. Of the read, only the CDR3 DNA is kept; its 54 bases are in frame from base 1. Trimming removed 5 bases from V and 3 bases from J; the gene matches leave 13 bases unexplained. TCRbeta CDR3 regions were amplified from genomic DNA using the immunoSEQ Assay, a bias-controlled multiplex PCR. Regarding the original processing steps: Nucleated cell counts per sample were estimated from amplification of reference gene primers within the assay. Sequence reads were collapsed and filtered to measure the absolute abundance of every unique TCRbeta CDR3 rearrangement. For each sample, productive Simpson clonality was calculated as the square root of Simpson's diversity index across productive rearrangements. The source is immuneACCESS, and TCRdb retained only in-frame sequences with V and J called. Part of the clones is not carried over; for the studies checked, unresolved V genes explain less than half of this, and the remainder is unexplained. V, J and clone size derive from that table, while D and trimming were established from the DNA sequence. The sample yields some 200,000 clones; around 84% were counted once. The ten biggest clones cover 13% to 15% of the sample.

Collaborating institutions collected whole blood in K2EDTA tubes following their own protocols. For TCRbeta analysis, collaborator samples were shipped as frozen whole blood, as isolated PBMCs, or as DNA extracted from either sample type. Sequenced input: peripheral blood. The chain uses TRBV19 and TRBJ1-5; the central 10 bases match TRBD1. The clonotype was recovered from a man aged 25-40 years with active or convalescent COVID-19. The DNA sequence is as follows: TGTGCCAGTAGTCGAGGGACAGGGGTAAGAGGTGTCAATCAGCCCCAGCATTTT. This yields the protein CASSRGTGVRGVNQPQHF.